This T cell receptor beta chain came from a study of blood T cell repertoires in COVID-19. At the level of the study: Material from acute and convalescent COVID-19 was sourced from the United States, Italy and Spain. Sources were T cells, B-cell-depleted T cells, or PBMCs; the material itself was cDNA or gDNA.

In the original processing: Nucleated cell number was recorded as an estimate derived from reference gene primer amplification. The protocol was immunoSEQ multiplex PCR, while the TCRdb copy is restricted to in-frame clones and leaves out a portion. V, J and clone size reflect that table, while D and trimming were determined from the DNA. The sample lists under 250,000 clones, around 82% seen once, with 2.9% in the top ten. Between the trimmed V and J ends, which lost 4 bases and 7 bases, there was a span of 11 bases. This CDR3 region has 13 residues. The germline gives CDR1 MRHNA, CDR2 SNTAGT. Sequenced material: peripheral blood. The origin of this receptor is a man aged 45-65 years with active or convalescent COVID-19. The gene calls are TRBV6-4 and TRBJ2-1; D remains ambiguous. CDR3 in amino acids: CASSVSFGNEQFF. The CDR3 DNA sequence: TGTGCCAGCAGTGTGAGCTTCGGGAATGAGCAGTTCTTC.